This T cell receptor beta chain originates from a study of blood T cell repertoires in COVID-19. Study as a whole: Sites in the United States, Italy and Spain provided acute and convalescent COVID-19 samples. T cells, B-cell-depleted T cells, or PBMCs supplied cDNA or gDNA.

Patients of the Seattle cohort, enrolled during active infection, were followed longitudinally. Germline assignment: CDR1 MDHEN and CDR2 SYDVKM. The V end was cut by 6 bases, the J end by 4 bases, with 15 bases between. The CDR3 is 14 residues long. Under the authors' procedure: By means of reference gene primer amplification, nucleated cell counts were estimated. The repertoire was sequenced with immunoSEQ multiplex PCR; TCRdb's copy has only in-frame clones and lacks some. V and J calls and clone size are given by that table; D and trimming were obtained from the DNA. This table holds roughly 110,000 clones, less than 80% found once.

The material sequenced was peripheral blood. The rearrangement links TRBV28 to TRBJ1-2; D call uncertain. The sequence derives from a man aged 80 or over with COVID-19, enrolled during active disease. The CDR3 DNA sequence: TGTGCCAGCAGCCAACAGCCGGGGAGCTATGGCTACACCTTC. It yields the protein CASSQQPGSYGYTF.